The sequence of this T cell receptor beta chain was determined in a study of blood T cell repertoires in COVID-19. Method: immunoSEQ multiplex PCR; TCRdb's copy keeps in-frame clones and lacks some. Of approximately 140,000 clones in the sample, roughly 85% were seen once. From germline, CDR1 is GTSNPN and CDR2 SVGIG (reference sequence). This CDR3 has 13 residues. The V gene lost 0 bases and the J gene lost 4 bases, with 9 bases spanning the gap. The chain links TRBV30 to TRBJ1-2; a weak D match, TRBD1 (6 bases). The receptor's source is a man between 65 and 79 years old with acute or convalescent COVID-19. Source material: peripheral blood. As DNA, the CDR3 is TGTGCCTGGAGTGTTGGGACACCCTATGGCTACACCTTC. Protein sequence: CAWSVGTPYGYTF.